A selection of T cell receptor beta chains follows, all from one sample in a study of blood T cell repertoires in COVID-19. Repertoires were generated with immunoSEQ multiplex PCR, while TCRdb's copy carries only in-frame clones and drops some. The sample holds around 150,000 clones; approximately 79% are singletons and the top ten take about 19%. Sequencing was done on a sample of peripheral blood. The origin of the receptors is a woman of 80 years or more with acute or convalescent COVID-19. Both conserved end residues are part of each CDR3. The D gene is left open where the match is weak. Not every row has a clone size; where given, it reads once, few, many or a size class.

len	v_gene	d_gene	j_gene	abundance	CDR3aa	CDR3nt
12	TRBV27	.	TRBJ1-4	.	CASSFSRGELFF	TGTGCCAGCAGTTTCTCCCGAGGCGAACTGTTTTTT
15	TRBV9	.	TRBJ2-1	few	CASSVAPSSYNEQFF	TGTGCCAGCAGCGTAGCGCCTAGCAGCTACAATGAGCAGTTCTTC
14	TRBV5-6	TRBD2	TRBJ2-1	.	CASSLAGTSREQFF	TGTGCCAGCAGCTTGGCCGGGACTAGTCGGGAGCAGTTCTTC
17	TRBV27	.	TRBJ1-2	.	CASSLFLEGWGHGGYTF	TGTGCCAGCAGTTTATTCCTAGAGGGTTGGGGGCATGGTGGCTACACCTTC
13	TRBV7-2	TRBD1	TRBJ1-2	.	CASSPDRAGGYTF	TGTGCCAGCAGCCCTGACAGGGCCGGTGGCTACACCTTC
13	TRBV6-5	.	TRBJ2-5	.	CASSYTGQETQYF	TGTGCCAGCAGTTACACGGGGCAAGAGACCCAGTACTTC
11	TRBV10-3	TRBD2	TRBJ2-1	few	CASTGGNEQFF	TGTGCCAGTACGGGGGGAAATGAGCAGTTCTTC
11	TRBV10-3	.	TRBJ1-1	.	CAIRRGTEAFF	TGTGCCATCAGGCGAGGCACTGAAGCTTTCTTT
16	TRBV3-1/TRBV3-2	TRBD1	TRBJ2-2	.	CASSQGRQGNTGELFF	TGTGCCAGCAGCCAGGGTAGACAGGGGAACACCGGGGAGCTGTTTTTT
16	TRBV20-1	TRBD2	TRBJ2-7	.	CSASEGLAGGLYEQYF	TGCAGTGCTAGTGAGGGACTAGCGGGAGGGTTATACGAGCAGTACTTC
18	TRBV30	TRBD1	TRBJ2-3	once	CAWWKRQGSFRIVNTQYF	TGTGCCTGGTGGAAGCGACAGGGAAGCTTTCGTATAGTAAATACGCAGTATTTT
14	TRBV2	.	TRBJ2-7	.	CASASPPRGYEQYF	TGTGCCAGCGCCTCCCCACCCAGAGGGTACGAGCAGTACTTC
13	TRBV6-6	.	TRBJ1-4	.	CASTPDGRGKLFF	TGTGCCAGCACTCCCGACGGCCGGGGAAAACTGTTTTTT
14	TRBV5-1	TRBD1	TRBJ2-7	.	CASKPTGTSYEQYF	TGCGCCAGCAAGCCGACAGGGACCTCCTACGAGCAGTACTTC
13	TRBV29-1	.	TRBJ2-2	.	CSVLRGGTGELFF	TGCAGCGTTTTGAGGGGGGGCACCGGGGAGCTGTTTTTT
13	TRBV10-1	.	TRBJ1-6	.	CASASGNNSPLHF	TGCGCCAGCGCCTCAGGGAATAATTCACCCCTCCACTTT
14	TRBV7-9	TRBD1	TRBJ1-2	few	CASSLQGADYGYTF	TGTGCCAGCAGCTTACAGGGGGCAGACTATGGCTACACCTTC
13	TRBV19	.	TRBJ1-2	.	CASSKGVDYGYTF	TGTGCCAGTAGTAAGGGGGTGGACTATGGCTACACCTTC
15	TRBV18	TRBD1	TRBJ1-2	.	CASSRARTGGGGYTF	TGTGCCAGCTCACGCGCTCGGACAGGGGGTGGAGGCTACACCTTC
12	TRBV6-5	.	TRBJ2-1	.	CASREGANEQFF	TGTGCCAGCAGGGAGGGGGCCAATGAGCAGTTCTTC
15	TRBV18	TRBD1	TRBJ2-7	.	CASSSPGTGINEQYF	TGTGCCAGCTCCTCCCCTGGGACAGGGATAAACGAGCAGTACTTC
15	TRBV2	TRBD1	TRBJ2-4	.	CASSSGGAGKNIQYF	TGTGCCAGCAGTTCAGGGGGCGCAGGCAAAAACATTCAGTACTTC
14	TRBV6-6	.	TRBJ2-2	few	CASSLAASTGELFF	TGTGCCAGCAGTTTGGCGGCGTCAACCGGGGAGCTGTTTTTT
16	TRBV7-3	TRBD1	TRBJ2-3	.	CASRSPGQGSSDTQYF	TGTGCCAGCAGGTCCCCGGGACAGGGAAGCTCAGATACGCAGTATTTT
14	TRBV5-4	TRBD1	TRBJ2-5	.	CASSSGTGEETQYF	TGTGCCAGCAGCTCCGGGACAGGGGAAGAGACCCAGTACTTC
11	TRBV6-1	.	TRBJ1-2	.	CASSEGYKSIF	TGTGCCAGCAGTGAAGGGTACAAGTCAATTTTC
13	TRBV19	.	TRBJ1-2	.	CASSIQQNYGYTF	TGTGCCAGTAGTATCCAACAGAACTATGGCTACACCTTC
16	TRBV6-5	.	TRBJ2-7	.	CASSYNPGGSSYEQYF	TGTGCCAGCAGTTACAATCCTGGAGGTAGCTCCTACGAGCAGTACTTC
12	TRBV18	.	TRBJ1-5	.	CASSPEGQPQHF	TGTGCCAGCTCACCAGAGGGCCAGCCCCAGCATTTT
13	TRBV10-3	TRBD2	TRBJ2-2	.	CAIGEGNTGELFF	TGTGCCATCGGGGAGGGAAACACCGGGGAGCTGTTTTTT
15	TRBV15	.	TRBJ1-4	.	CATSRDNAGDEKLFF	TGTGCCACCAGCAGAGATAATGCAGGGGATGAAAAACTGTTTTTT
19	TRBV4-1	TRBD2	TRBJ2-2	.	CASSRGLAGGLKRTGELFF	TGCGCCAGCAGCCGGGGACTAGCGGGGGGGCTAAAGAGAACCGGGGAGCTGTTTTTT